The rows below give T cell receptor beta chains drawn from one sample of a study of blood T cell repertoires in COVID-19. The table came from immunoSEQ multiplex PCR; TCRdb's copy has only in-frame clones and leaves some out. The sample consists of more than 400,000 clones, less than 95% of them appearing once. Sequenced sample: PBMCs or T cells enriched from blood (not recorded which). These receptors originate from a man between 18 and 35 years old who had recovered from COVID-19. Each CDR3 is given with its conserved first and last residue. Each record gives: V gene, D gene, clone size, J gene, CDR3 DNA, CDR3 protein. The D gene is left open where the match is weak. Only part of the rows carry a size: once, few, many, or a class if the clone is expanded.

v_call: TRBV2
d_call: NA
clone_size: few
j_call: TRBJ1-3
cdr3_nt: TGTGCCAGCAGTGCATCTCGGAGCTCTGGAAACACCATATATTTT
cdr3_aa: CASSASRSSGNTIYF

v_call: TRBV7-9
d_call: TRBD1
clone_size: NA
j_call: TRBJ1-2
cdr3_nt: TGTGCCAGCGGGGCCGACAGGGGGCGTGGCTACACCTTC
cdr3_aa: CASGADRGRGYTF

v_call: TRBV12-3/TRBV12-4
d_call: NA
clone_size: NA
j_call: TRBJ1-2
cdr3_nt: TGTGCCAGCAGTTTTGACAAGTATGGCTACACCTTC
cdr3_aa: CASSFDKYGYTF

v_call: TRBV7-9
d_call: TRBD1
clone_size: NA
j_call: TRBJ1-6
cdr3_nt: TGTGCCAGCAGCTTAAACGCGGGACAGGGGTATTCACCCCTCCACTTT
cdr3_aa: CASSLNAGQGYSPLHF

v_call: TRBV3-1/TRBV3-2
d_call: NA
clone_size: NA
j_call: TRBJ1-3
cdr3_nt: TGTGCCAGCAGCCCCTTAGCTGGTTCTGGAAACACCATATATTTT
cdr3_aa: CASSPLAGSGNTIYF

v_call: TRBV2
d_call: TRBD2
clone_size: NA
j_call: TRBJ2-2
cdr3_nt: TGTGCCAGCAGACCCACTAGCGGGGGGAACACCGGGGAGCTGTTTTTT
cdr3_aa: CASRPTSGGNTGELFF

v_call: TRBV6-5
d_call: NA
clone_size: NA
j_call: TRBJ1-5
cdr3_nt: TGTGCCAGCAGTTACTCTGGCAGCAATCAGCCCCAGCATTTT
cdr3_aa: CASSYSGSNQPQHF

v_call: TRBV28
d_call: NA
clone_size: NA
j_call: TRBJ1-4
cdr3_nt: TGTGCCAGCAGTCCCCAAGGACCCCCGCGGGATGAAAAACTGTTTTTT
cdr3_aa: CASSPQGPPRDEKLFF

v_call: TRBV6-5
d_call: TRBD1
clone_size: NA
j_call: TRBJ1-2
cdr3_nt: TGTGCCAGCAGTATGGGGACAGACTATGGCTACACCTTC
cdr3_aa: CASSMGTDYGYTF

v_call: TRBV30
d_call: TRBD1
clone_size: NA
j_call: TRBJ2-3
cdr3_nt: TGTGCCTGGAAACGACAGGGTTTAGATACGCAGTATTTT
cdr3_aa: CAWKRQGLDTQYF

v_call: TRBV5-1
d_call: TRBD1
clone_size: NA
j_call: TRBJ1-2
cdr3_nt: TGCGCCAGCAGCTTCACAGGGGGCGCCCCTATGGATGGCTACACCTTC
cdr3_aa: CASSFTGGAPMDGYTF

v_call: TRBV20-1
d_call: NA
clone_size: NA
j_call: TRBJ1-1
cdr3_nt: TGCAGTGCTAGCAGACAGGTTGAAGCTTTCTTT
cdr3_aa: CSASRQVEAFF

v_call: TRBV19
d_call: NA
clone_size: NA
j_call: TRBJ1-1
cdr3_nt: TGTGCCAGTAGTATCAGTGGAAACAAGGGGGAAGCTTTCTTT
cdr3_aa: CASSISGNKGEAFF

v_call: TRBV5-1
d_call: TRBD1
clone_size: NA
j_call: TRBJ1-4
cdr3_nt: TGCGCCAGCCAAATTAGTGGGACAGGGGGAGAAAAACTGTTTTTT
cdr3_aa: CASQISGTGGEKLFF

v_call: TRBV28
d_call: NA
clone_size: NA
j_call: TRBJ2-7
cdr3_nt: TGTGCCAGCAGTTTGTCACTTAACTACGAGCAGTACTTC
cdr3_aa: CASSLSLNYEQYF

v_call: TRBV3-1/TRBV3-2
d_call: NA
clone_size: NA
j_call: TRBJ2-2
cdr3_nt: TGTGCCAGCAGCCCTTATCAGGAGGTCGGGGAGCTGTTTTTT
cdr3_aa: CASSPYQEVGELFF

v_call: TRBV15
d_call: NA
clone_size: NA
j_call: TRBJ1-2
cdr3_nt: TGTGCCACCAGCAGAGCAGGCAGTACCTATGGCTACACCTTC
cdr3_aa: CATSRAGSTYGYTF

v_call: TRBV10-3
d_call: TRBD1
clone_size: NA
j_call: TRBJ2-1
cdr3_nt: TGTGCCATCCGGATGACAGGGGTCGGCCGCGAGCAGTTCTTC
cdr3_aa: CAIRMTGVGREQFF

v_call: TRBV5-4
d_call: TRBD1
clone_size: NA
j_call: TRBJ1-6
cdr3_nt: TGTGCCAGCAGCCGGGACAGCAGCTCCTATAATTCACCCCTCCACTTT
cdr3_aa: CASSRDSSSYNSPLHF

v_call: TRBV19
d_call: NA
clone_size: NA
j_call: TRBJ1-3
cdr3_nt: TGTGCCAGTAGTGATTACCGGGACAACTTTTTT
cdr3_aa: CASSDYRDNFF

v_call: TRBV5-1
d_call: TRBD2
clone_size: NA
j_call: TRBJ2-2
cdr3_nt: TGCGCCAGCAGCTTGTTTTCCGGGACTAGTCGAAACACCGGGGAGCTGTTTTTT
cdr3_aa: CASSLFSGTSRNTGELFF

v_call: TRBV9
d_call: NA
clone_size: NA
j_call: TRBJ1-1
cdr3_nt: TGTGCCAGCAGCGCCACGACAGGAACTAGCACTGAAGCTTTCTTT
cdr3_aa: CASSATTGTSTEAFF

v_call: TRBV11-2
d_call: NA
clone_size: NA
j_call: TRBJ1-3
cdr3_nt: TGTGCCAGCAGTCGACTCAGGGACTCTGGAAACACCATATATTTT
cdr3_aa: CASSRLRDSGNTIYF

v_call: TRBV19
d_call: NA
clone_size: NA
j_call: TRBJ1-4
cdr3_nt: TGTGCCAGTAGTATATTCCTATATAATGAAAAACTGTTTTTT
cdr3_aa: CASSIFLYNEKLFF

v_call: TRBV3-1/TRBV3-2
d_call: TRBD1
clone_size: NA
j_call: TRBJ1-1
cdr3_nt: TGTGCCAGCAGCCAAGATCCTGGACAGGCGGACACTGAAGCTTTCTTT
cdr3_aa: CASSQDPGQADTEAFF

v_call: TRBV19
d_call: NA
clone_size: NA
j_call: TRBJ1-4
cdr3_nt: TGTGCCAGTAGTACCCCCCAAACTAATGAAAAACTGTTTTTT
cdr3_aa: CASSTPQTNEKLFF

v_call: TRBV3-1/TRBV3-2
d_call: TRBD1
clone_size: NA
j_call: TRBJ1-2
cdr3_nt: TGTGCCAGCAGCGCAGTAGGACAGGGTAACTATGGCTACACCTTC
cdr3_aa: CASSAVGQGNYGYTF

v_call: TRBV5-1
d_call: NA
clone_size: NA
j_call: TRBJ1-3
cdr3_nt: TGCGCCAGCAGCTCCAGCGGCTCTGGAAACACCATATATTTT
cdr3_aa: CASSSSGSGNTIYF

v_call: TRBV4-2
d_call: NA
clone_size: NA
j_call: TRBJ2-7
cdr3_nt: TGTGCCAGCAGCCAAGATTTTGGTGCGGACTTCTCCTACGAGCAGTACTTC
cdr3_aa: CASSQDFGADFSYEQYF

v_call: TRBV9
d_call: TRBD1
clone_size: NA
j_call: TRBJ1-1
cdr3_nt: TGTGCCAGCAGCGGACGGGACAGGGGGGGAAACACTGAAGCTTTCTTT
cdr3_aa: CASSGRDRGGNTEAFF

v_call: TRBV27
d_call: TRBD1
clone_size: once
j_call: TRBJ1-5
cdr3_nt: TGTGCCAGCAGCCGACAGGGTGGGAATCAGCCCCAGCATTTT
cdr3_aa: CASSRQGGNQPQHF

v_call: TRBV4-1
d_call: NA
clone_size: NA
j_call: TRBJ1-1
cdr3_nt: TGCGCCAGCAGCCAAGAAGGTTCCGGGCTCAGGGCCGCTTTCTTT
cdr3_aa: CASSQEGSGLRAAFF

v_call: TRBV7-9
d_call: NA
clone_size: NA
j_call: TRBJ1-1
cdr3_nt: TGTGCCAGCAGCGATGGGATCGTTTCGACAGATGAAGCTTTCTTT
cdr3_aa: CASSDGIVSTDEAFF

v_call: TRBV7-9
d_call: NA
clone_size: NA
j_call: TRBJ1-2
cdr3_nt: TGTGCCAGCAGCCAGGACACGAGCTACACCTTC
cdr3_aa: CASSQDTSYTF

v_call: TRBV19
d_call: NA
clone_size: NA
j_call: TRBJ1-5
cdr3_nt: TGTGCCAGTAGTATAGGAACAGAGATTAGCAATCAGCCCCAGCATTTT
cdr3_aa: CASSIGTEISNQPQHF

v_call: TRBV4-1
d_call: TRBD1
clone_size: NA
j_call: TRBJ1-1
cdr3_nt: TGCGCCAGCAGCCAACTGAGGACAGGGGGGACTGAAGCTTTCTTT
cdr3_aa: CASSQLRTGGTEAFF

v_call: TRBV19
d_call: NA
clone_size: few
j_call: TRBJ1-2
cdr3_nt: TGTGCCAGTAGTATGTCCGGGCAGGGTAGCTATGGCTACACCTTC
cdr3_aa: CASSMSGQGSYGYTF